Below, one T cell receptor (beta chain) is given with its context. What it binds is not known. TCRdb re-analysed the 5' RACE reads in MiXCR, keeping a single row per CDR3 protein. The data show about 130,000 distinct CDR3 sequences, almost 25% seen once. The data were obtained in a study of T-cell memory formation after mild COVID-19. Germline V gene data show CDR1 as MNHNY and CDR2 as SVGAGI (reference sequence). The CDR3 runs to 14 residues. V shed 8 bases and J 1 base; nucleotides not matched to a gene: 7. Findings of the study overall: The study found contracting CD4+ clones mainly in CM and EM and contracting CD8+ clones in EMRA.

The sample comprised PBMCs or a T cell subset sorted from them (not recorded which). The TCR sequence derives from an adult woman who had mild COVID-19 (a few samples of this study predate the infection). Cell type and time point are not known. This chain uses TRBV6-6 with TRBJ2-7, with 8 nucleotides matching TRBD1. CDR3 loop: CASVPGDRSYEQYF. The CDR3 nucleotides are TGTGCCAGCGTACCGGGGGACAGGTCCTACGAGCAGTACTTC.